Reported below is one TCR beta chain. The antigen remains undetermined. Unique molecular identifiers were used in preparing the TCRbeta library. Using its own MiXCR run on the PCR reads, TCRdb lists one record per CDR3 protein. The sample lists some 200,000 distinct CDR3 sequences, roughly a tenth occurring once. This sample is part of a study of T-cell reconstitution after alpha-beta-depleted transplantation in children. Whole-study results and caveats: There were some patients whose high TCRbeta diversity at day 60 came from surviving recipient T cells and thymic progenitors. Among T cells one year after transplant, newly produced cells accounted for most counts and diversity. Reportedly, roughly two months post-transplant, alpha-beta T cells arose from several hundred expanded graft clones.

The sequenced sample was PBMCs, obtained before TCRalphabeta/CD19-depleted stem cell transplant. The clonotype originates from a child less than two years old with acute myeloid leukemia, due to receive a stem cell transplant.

In DNA form, the CDR3 reads TGCAGCGCTGGCGACAGCGAATACGAGCAGTACTTC. It translates to CSAGDSEYEQYF. This rearrangement joins TRBV29-1 to TRBJ2-7; D is possibly TRBD1 (5 bases). The CDR3 spans 12 residues. Germline values: CDR1 SQVTM, CDR2 ANQGSEA. With 7 bases removed from V and 4 bases from J, the gap between germline ends came to 14 bases.